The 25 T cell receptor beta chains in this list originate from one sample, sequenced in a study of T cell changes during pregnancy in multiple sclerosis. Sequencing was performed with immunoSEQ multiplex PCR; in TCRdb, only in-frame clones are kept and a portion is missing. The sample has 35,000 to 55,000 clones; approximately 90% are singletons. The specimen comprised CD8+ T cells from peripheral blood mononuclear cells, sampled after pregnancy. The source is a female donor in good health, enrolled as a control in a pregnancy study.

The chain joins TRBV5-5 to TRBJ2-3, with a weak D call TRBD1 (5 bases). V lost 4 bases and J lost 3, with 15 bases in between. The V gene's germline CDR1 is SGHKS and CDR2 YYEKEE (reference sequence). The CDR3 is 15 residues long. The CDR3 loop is CASSPGDRETDTQYF. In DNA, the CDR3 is TGTGCCAGCAGCCCCGGAGACAGAGAAACAGATACGCAGTATTTT.

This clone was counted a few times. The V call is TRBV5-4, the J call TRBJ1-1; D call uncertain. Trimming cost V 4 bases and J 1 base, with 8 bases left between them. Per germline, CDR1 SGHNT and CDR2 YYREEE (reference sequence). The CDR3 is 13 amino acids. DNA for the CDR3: TGTGCCAGCAGCCAACGACAGAACACTGAAGCTTTCTTT. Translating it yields CASSQRQNTEAFF.

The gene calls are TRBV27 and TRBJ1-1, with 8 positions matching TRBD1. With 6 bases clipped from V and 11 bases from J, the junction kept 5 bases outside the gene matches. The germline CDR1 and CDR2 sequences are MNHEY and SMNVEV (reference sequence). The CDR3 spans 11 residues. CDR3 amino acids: CASRRQGLAFF. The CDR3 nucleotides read TGTGCCAGCAGGAGACAGGGGTTGGCTTTCTTT.

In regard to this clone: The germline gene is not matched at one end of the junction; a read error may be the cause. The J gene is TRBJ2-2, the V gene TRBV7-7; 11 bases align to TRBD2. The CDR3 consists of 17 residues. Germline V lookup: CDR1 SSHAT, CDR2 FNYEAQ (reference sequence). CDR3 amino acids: CASSLRTSGPNTGELFF. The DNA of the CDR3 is TGTGCTAGCAGCTTAAGGACTAGCGGGCCGAACACCGGGGAGCTGTTTTTT.

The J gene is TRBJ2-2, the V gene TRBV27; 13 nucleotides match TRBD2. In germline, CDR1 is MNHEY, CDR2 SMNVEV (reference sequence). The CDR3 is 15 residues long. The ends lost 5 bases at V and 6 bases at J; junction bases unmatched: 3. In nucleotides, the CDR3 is TGTGCCAGCAGTATCACTAGCGGGGGGGCCGGGGAGCTGTTTTTT. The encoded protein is CASSITSGGAGELFF.

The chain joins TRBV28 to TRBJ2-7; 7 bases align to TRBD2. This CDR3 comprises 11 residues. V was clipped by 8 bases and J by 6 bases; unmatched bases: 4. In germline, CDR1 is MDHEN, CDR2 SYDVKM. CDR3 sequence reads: CASLGGVEQYF. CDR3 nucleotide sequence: TGTGCCAGCCTGGGAGGGGTCGAGCAGTACTTC.

The CDR3 nucleotides are TGTGCCAGCTCCGGGACAGAACACTCTGGGGCCAACGTCCTGACTTTC. Translating it yields CASSGTEHSGANVLTF. This chain uses TRBV18 with TRBJ2-6; 7 bases match TRBD1. With V trimmed by 6 bases and J by 0 bases, 5 bases remained unmatched. Germline V gene sequence: CDR1 KGHSH, CDR2 LQKENI. This CDR3 spans 16 amino acids.

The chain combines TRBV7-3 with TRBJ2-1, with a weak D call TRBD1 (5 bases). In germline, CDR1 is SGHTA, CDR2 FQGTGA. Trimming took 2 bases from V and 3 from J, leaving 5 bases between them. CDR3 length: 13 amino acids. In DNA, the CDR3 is TGTGCCAGCAGCTTAGACAGCTACAATGAGCAGTTCTTC. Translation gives CASSLDSYNEQFF.

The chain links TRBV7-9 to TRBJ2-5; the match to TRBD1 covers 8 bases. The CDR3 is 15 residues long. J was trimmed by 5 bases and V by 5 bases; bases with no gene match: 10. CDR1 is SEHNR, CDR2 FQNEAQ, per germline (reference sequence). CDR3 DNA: TGTGCCAGCAGCCCCGGGACAGGCGGTGGGGAGACCCAGTACTTC. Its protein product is CASSPGTGGGETQYF. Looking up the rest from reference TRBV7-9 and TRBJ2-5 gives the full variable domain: DTGVSQNPRHKITKRGQNVTFRCDPISEHNRLYWYRQTLGQGPEFLTYFQNEAQLEKSRLLSDRFSAERPKGSFSTLEIQRTEQGDSAMYLCASSPGTGGGETQYFGPGTRLLVL.

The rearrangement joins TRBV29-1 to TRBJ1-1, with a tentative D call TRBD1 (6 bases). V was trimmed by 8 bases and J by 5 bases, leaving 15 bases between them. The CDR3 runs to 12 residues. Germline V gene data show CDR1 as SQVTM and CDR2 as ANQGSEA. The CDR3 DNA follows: TGCAGCACGACCACAAGGGGGACTGAAGCTTTCTTT. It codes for CSTTTRGTEAFF.

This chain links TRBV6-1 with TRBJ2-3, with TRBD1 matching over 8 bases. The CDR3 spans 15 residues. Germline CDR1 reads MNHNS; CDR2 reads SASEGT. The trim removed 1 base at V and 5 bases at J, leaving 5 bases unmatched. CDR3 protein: CASSEGTGSIDTQYF. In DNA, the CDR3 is TGTGCCAGCAGTGAAGGGACAGGGAGTATAGATACGCAGTATTTT.

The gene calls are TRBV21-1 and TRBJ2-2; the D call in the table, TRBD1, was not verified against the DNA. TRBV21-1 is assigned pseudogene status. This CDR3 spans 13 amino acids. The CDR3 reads CASKTGLTGELFF. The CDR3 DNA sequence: TGTGCCAGCAAGACAGGCCTTACCGGGGAGCTGTTTTTT.

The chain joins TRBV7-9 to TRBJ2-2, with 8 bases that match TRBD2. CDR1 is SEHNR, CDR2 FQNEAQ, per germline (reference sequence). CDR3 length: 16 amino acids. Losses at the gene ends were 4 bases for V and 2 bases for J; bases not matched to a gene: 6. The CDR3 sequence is CASSSLAGLNTGELFF. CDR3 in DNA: TGTGCCAGCAGCTCCTTAGCGGGATTAAACACCGGGGAGCTGTTTTTT. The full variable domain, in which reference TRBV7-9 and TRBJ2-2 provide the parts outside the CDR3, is DTGVSQNPRHKITKRGQNVTFRCDPISEHNRLYWYRQTLGQGPEFLTYFQNEAQLEKSRLLSDRFSAERPKGSFSTLEIQRTEQGDSAMYLCASSSLAGLNTGELFFGEGSRLTVL.

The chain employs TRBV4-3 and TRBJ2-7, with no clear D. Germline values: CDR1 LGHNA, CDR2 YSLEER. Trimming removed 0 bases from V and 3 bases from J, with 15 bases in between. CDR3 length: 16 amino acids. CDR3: CASSQDRSSQYYEQYF. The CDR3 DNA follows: TGCGCCAGCAGCCAAGATAGGAGTAGCCAATACTACGAGCAGTACTTC.

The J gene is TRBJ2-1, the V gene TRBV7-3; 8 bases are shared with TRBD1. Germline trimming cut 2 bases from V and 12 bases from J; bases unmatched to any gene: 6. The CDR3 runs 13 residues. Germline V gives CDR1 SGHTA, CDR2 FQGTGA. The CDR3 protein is CASSLEKGTGQFF. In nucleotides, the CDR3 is TGTGCCAGCAGCTTAGAGAAAGGGACAGGGCAGTTCTTC.

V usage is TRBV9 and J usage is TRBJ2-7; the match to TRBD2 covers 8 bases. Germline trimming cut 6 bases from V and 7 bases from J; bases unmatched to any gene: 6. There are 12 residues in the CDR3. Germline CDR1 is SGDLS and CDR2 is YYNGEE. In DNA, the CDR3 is TGTGCCAGCAACAGCGGGGGCACGGAGCAGTACTTC. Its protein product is CASNSGGTEQYF.

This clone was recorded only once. CDR3 sequence (DNA): TGTGCCAGCAGTATAGAGGGAATGGAAAAACTGTTTTTT. Protein: CASSIEGMEKLFF. The chain couples TRBV6-6 to TRBJ1-4; D is unclear. The CDR3 has 13 amino acids. The germline CDR1 and CDR2 sequences are MNHNY and SVGAGI (reference sequence). Trimming pared 5 bases from V and 8 bases from J, leaving 12 bases between.

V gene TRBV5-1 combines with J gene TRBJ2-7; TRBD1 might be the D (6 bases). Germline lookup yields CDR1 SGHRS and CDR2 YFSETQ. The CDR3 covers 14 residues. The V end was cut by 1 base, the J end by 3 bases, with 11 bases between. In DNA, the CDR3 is TGCGCCAGCAGCTTGAGCCTACAGGGCTACGAGCAGTACTTC. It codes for CASSLSLQGYEQYF.

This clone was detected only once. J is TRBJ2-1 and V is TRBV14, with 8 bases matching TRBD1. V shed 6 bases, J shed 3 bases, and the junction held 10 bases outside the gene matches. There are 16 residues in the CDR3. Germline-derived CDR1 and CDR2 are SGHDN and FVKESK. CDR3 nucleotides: TGTGCCAGCAGACAATCGGGACAGGTACTCTACAATGAGCAGTTCTTC. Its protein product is CASRQSGQVLYNEQFF. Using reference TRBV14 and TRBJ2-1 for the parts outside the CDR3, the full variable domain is EAGVTQFPSHSVIEKGQTVTLRCDPISGHDNLYWYRRVMGKEIKFLLHFVKESKQDESGMPNNRFLAERTGGTYSTLKVQPAELEDSGVYFCASRQSGQVLYNEQFFGPGTRLTVL.

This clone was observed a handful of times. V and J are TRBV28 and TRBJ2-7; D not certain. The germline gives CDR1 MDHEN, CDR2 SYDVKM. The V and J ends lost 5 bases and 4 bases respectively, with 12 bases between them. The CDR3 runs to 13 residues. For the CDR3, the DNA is TGTGCCAGCAGTCCCCTTGCGACTTACGAGCAGTACTTC. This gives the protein CASSPLATYEQYF.

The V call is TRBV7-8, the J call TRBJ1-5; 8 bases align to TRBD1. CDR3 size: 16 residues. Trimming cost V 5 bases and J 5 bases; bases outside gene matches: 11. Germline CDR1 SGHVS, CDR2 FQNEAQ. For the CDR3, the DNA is TGTGCCAGCAGCCCCGGGGCAGGGGGCTTGTATCAGCCCCAGCATTTT. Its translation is CASSPGAGGLYQPQHF.

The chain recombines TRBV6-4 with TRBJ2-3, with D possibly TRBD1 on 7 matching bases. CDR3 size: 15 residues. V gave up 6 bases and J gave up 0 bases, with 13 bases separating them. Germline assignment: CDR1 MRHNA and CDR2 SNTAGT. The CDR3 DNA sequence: TGTGCCAGCAGCCCAGGGGGGATGAGCACAGATACGCAGTATTTT. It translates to CASSPGGMSTDTQYF.

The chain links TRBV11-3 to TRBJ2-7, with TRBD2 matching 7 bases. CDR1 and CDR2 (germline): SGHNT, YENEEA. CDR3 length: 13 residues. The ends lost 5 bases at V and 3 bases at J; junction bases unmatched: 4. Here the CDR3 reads CASSNRTSYEQYF. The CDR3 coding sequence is TGTGCCAGCAGCAACCGGACTAGCTACGAGCAGTACTTC.

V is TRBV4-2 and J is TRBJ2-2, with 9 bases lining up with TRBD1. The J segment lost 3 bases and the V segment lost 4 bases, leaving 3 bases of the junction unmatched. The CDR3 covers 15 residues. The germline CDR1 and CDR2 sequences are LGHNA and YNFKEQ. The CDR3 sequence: CASSRDRGDTGELFF. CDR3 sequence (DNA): TGTGCCAGCAGCCGCGACAGGGGGGACACCGGGGAGCTGTTTTTT.

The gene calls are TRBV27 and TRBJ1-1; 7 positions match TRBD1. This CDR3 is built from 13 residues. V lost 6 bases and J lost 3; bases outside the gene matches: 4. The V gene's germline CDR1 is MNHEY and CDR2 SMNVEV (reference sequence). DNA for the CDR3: TGTGCCAGCAGACTTCAGGGGGACACTGAAGCTTTCTTT. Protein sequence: CASRLQGDTEAFF.